The TCR beta chain described here comes from a study of OX40 agonist ivuxolimab in advanced cancers. Study-wide context: Ivuxolimab was an agonistic, fully human IgG2 monoclonal antibody directed against OX40 (CD134), a costimulatory receptor. In the dose-escalation cohort, 75% to 85% of patients were male, and the mean age was around 65 years with a range of roughly 23 to 79. Intravenous ivuxolimab was administered to patients every 2 weeks at six dose levels: 0.01, 0.1, 0.3, 1.5, 3 and 10 mg/kg. Of the roughly 50 dose-escalation patients, hepatocellular carcinoma was present in some 19, melanoma in around 15, renal cell carcinoma in 9 and head and neck cancer in 9. Peripheral TCRbeta sequencing aimed to test whether ivuxolimab altered TCR sequence diversity and caused clonal T-cell expansion. Three dose-escalation patients achieved partial responses, one with hepatocellular carcinoma and two with cutaneous melanoma. The paper covers the monotherapy dose-escalation part of the phase I ivuxolimab trial, which included N ≈ 50 patients. Patients were allowed to have had prior anti-PD-1, anti-PD-L1 or anti-CTLA-4 therapy, and 30% to 40% of the dose-escalation patients had previously received checkpoint inhibitors.

Regarding this clone: The antigen it recognizes is unknown. No much larger clonotype is one base removed from it; base qualities were not supplied.

The trial excluded patients who had a history of autoimmune disease or who were on systemic immunosuppression. Peripheral blood for TCR sequencing was collected from all dose cohorts at baseline, on cycle 4 day 1, and on cycle 7 day 1. The samples were drawn from a first-in-human, open-label, multicenter phase I dose-escalation trial of ivuxolimab. Adults with locally advanced or metastatic head and neck squamous cell, hepatocellular, melanoma or renal cell carcinoma were enrolled in the trial. CD4+ and CD8+ T cells were sorted separately from peripheral blood before TCR sequencing. Genomic DNA was isolated from the sorted cells so that the TCRbeta CDR3 region could be sequenced. The immunoSEQ Assay was used to sequence the TCRbeta CDR3 regions. Here the immuneACCESS table is served through TCRdb, limited to in-frame sequences with V and J called. Missing clones are a known gap in these copies; in checked studies unresolved V genes cover under half, and the rest lacks a known reason. Counted in this sample were 35,000 to 50,000 clones; about 90% of them appeared once. Approximately 22% of the sample is in the top ten clones.

CDR1 SGHVS and CDR2 FQNEAQ are derived from the germline V gene. The CDR3 starts with the cysteine, ends with the phenylalanine, and has 15 residues. The sequence is cut down to CDR3 DNA, 45 bases in frame from base 1. The junction carries 14 bases between V and J, which are trimmed by 4 bases and 4 bases respectively. The research as a whole found: After ivuxolimab, CD8+ T cells had more expanded clones than CD4+ T cells on average. In partial responders in the 0.1-3.0 mg/kg groups, normalized peripheral clonal expansion was found to be among the lowest, especially among CD8+ T cells. At doses of 0.1 to 3.0 mg/kg, clonal expansion of both CD4+ and CD8+ T cells in blood was seen between baseline and week 6. The antigen specificity of the clonally expanded peripheral T cells was not determined. Low levels of normalized T-cell clonal expansion were also seen in some patients who did not respond.

The sequencing here drew on CD4+ or CD8+ T cells sorted from blood, taken in a trial of the OX40 agonist ivuxolimab. The chain is assembled from TRBV7-8 and TRBJ1-3; the D gene is unclear. This TCR was sampled from an adult with an advanced solid tumor such as melanoma, head and neck, liver or kidney cancer. The nucleotides read TGTGCCAGCAGCTCCCTAAAGGGTTCAGGAAACACCATATATTTT. This yields the protein CASSSLKGSGNTIYF.